Only a few counts were recorded for the clone carrying this TCR beta chain. The data were obtained in a study of blood T cell repertoires in COVID-19. Study information: Acute-phase and convalescent COVID-19 samples originated in the United States, Italy and Spain. The cDNA or gDNA used as material had been derived from T cells, B-cell-depleted T cells, or PBMCs.

Looked up from germline, CDR1 is MDHEN and CDR2 is SYDVKM. The CDR3 is 15 residues long. The trim removed 6 bases at V and 3 bases at J, leaving 11 bases unmatched. Per the authors' pipeline: Researchers report that nucleated cell counts were estimated from reference gene primer amplification. Data came from immunoSEQ multiplex PCR; TCRdb stores just in-frame clones and leaves some out. The DNA was the basis for D and trimming; V, J and clone size are from that table. This table holds some 120,000 clones, more than 65% found once. This receptor was obtained from a woman between 65 and 79 years old with acute or convalescent COVID-19. The V and J genes are TRBV28 and TRBJ2-7, with TRBD2 matching over 7 bases. Sample: peripheral blood. Here the CDR3 reads CASRDGLGWDYEQYF. CDR3 DNA: TGTGCCAGCAGGGACGGACTAGGGTGGGACTACGAGCAGTACTTC.